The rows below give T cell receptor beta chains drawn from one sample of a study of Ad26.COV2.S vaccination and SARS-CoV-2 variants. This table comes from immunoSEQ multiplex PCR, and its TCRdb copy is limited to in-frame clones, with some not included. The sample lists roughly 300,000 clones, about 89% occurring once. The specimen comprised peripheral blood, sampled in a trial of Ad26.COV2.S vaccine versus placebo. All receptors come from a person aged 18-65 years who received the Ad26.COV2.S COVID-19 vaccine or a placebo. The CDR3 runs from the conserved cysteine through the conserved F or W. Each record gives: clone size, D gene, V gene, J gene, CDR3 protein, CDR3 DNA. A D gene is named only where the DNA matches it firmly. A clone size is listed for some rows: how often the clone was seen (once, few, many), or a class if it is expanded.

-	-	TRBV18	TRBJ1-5	CASSPGQSNQPQHF	TGTGCCAGCTCACCAGGGCAGAGCAATCAGCCCCAGCATTTT
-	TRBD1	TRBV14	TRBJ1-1	CASSLEPGQLIEAFF	TGTGCCAGCAGCCTCGAACCGGGACAGCTCATTGAAGCTTTCTTT
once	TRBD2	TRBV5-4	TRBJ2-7	CASSRQTSGDPEQYF	TGTGCCAGCAGCCGGCAGACTAGCGGGGATCCCGAGCAGTACTTC
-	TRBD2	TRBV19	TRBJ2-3	CASISRGGSSTDTQYF	TGTGCCAGCATATCCCGCGGGGGGTCAAGCACAGATACGCAGTATTTT
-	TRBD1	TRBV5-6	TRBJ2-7	CASSLTLGGTGNYEQYF	TGTGCCAGCAGCCTCACCCTGGGCGGGACAGGGAACTACGAGCAGTACTTC
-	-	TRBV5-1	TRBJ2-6	CASSSEVLGANVLTF	TGCGCCAGCAGCAGCGAAGTCCTGGGGGCCAACGTCCTGACTTTC
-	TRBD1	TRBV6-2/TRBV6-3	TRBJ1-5	CASSYRRGNQPQHF	TGTGCCAGCAGTTACCGCAGGGGGAATCAGCCCCAGCATTTT
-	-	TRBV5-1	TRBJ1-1	CASSSGPQNTEAFF	TGCGCCAGCAGCTCGGGCCCACAGAACACTGAAGCTTTCTTT
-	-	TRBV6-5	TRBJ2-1	CTHGEFSEQFF	TGTACCCATGGAGAATTCAGTGAGCAGTTCTTC
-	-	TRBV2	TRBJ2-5	CASRENRVKETQYF	TGTGCCAGCAGGGAAAACAGGGTGAAAGAGACCCAGTACTTC
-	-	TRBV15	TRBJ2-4	CATSRDTDTKDIQYF	TGTGCCACCAGCAGAGATACGGACACGAAAGACATTCAGTACTTC
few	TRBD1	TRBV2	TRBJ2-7	CASSDVSGTGRKEQYF	TGTGCCAGCAGTGACGTCTCCGGGACAGGGCGTAAAGAGCAGTACTTC
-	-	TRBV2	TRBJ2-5	CASARQNQETQYF	TGTGCCAGCGCCCGACAAAACCAAGAGACCCAGTACTTC
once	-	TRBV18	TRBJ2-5	CASSPGGLSRETQYF	TGTGCCAGCTCGCCCGGGGGTCTATCCCGAGAGACCCAGTACTTC
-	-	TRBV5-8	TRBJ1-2	CASSPTGFYGYTF	TGTGCCAGCAGCCCGACGGGTTTCTATGGCTACACCTTC
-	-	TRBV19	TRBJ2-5	CASSILFSYQETQYF	TGTGCCAGTAGTATTTTATTCTCGTACCAAGAGACCCAGTACTTC
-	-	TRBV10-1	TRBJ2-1	CASSRRGGSYNEQFF	TGCGCCAGCAGTAGGAGGGGGGGCTCCTACAATGAGCAGTTCTTC
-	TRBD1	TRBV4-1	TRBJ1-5	CASSQDLGGRSQPQHF	TGCGCCAGCAGCCAAGATCTAGGGGGCAGGAGTCAGCCCCAGCATTTT
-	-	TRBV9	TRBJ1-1	CASSRRANTEAFF	TGTGCCAGCAGCAGAAGAGCGAACACTGAAGCTTTCTTT
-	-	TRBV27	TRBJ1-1	CASSLGRSGLGYTEAFF	TGTGCCAGCAGTTTAGGGAGGTCAGGCCTTGGGTACACTGAAGCTTTCTTT
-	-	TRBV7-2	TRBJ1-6	CASSYANSPLHF	TGTGCCAGCAGCTACGCGAATTCACCCCTCCACTTT
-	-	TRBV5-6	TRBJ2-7	CASSFGGPFSYEQYF	TGTGCCAGCAGCTTTGGGGGACCTTTCTCCTACGAGCAGTACTTC
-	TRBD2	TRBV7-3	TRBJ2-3	CASSLTGLAGEAQYF	TGTGCCAGCAGCTTAACGGGGCTAGCGGGGGAGGCGCAGTATTTT